A single sample gave rise to the 14 T cell receptor beta chains below, sequenced in a study of cytomegalovirus exposure and HLA in healthy donors. Amplification used 60 Vbeta primers and 13 Jbeta primers. Clones were sequenced by immunoSEQ multiplex PCR, and TCRdb holds only the in-frame ones, with some missing. The sample shows some 120,000 clones, around 10% of them seen only once. Sequenced: PBMCs. These receptors all stem from a man aged 30-40 years in good health and CMV-seronegative.

The chain has TRBV2 and TRBJ2-5; TRBD1 agrees at 8 bases. CDR1 SNHLY and CDR2 FYNNEI come from the germline V gene. J gave up 3 bases and V 6 bases, and 3 bases lay outside the gene matches. The CDR3 consists of 13 residues. CDR3 sequence: CASRVDREETQYF. The DNA for the CDR3 is TGTGCCAGCAGGGTGGACAGGGAAGAGACCCAGTACTTC.

This clone was seen more than once but under ten times. The chain is built from TRBV7-8 and TRBJ2-7, with D hard to call. The CDR3 sequence is 15 residues long. With 1 base removed from V and 5 bases from J, the gap between germline ends came to 15 bases. Germline V gives CDR1 SGHVS, CDR2 FQNEAQ. As DNA, the CDR3 is TGTGCCAGCAGCTTAGTAGGTGGGCTTGGGCACGAGCAGTACTTC. Its translation: CASSLVGGLGHEQYF.

This clone has only a few counts. This chain links TRBV19 with TRBJ1-2; 8 nucleotides agree with TRBD1. This CDR3 is built from 18 residues. V lost 0 bases, J lost 6 bases, and 15 bases stayed unmatched. Germline lookup yields CDR1 LNHDA and CDR2 SQIVND (reference sequence). CDR3 sequence: CASSIERSRGRYRNGYTF. CDR3 DNA sequence: TGTGCCAGTAGTATAGAACGGAGCAGGGGGCGATATCGGAATGGCTACACCTTC.

This chain joins TRBV7-6 and TRBJ2-3; 8 bases match TRBD1. Germline lookup yields CDR1 SGHVS and CDR2 FNYEAQ. J gave up 5 bases and V 5 bases, and 15 bases lay outside the gene matches. This CDR3 has 17 residues. The CDR3 DNA is TGTGCCAGCAGCCCTCGAGGGACAGGAAAAAGGCAAGATACGCAGTATTTT. Protein: CASSPRGTGKRQDTQYF.

The chain joins TRBV27 to TRBJ2-1; 7 bases align to TRBD1. The trim removed 6 bases at V and 4 bases at J, leaving 24 bases unmatched. This CDR3 contains 20 residues. Germline-derived CDR1 and CDR2 are MNHEY and SMNVEV (reference sequence). CDR3 loop: CASSPVVEGQANFRYNEQFF. CDR3 nucleotide sequence: TGTGCCAGCAGCCCCGTTGTCGAAGGACAGGCCAACTTTCGATACAATGAGCAGTTCTTC.

This clone was picked up a small number of times. The V and J genes are TRBV28 and TRBJ2-5; 9 bases are shared with TRBD2. Looked up from germline, CDR1 is MDHEN and CDR2 is SYDVKM. The trim removed 3 bases at V and 1 base at J, leaving 21 bases unmatched. CDR3 size: 21 residues. CDR3 sequence (DNA): TGTGCCAGCAGTTTTACTCATAGTCCCCCGGGAGCGGGAGGCTTCCAAGAGACCCAGTACTTC. It translates to CASSFTHSPPGAGGFQETQYF. The full variable domain, completed using reference TRBV28 and TRBJ2-5, is DVKVTQSSRYLVKRTGEKVFLECVQDMDHENMFWYRQDPGLGLRLIYFSYDVKMKEKGDIPEGYSVSREKKERFSLILESASTNQTSMYLCASSFTHSPPGAGGFQETQYFGPGTRLLVL.

This clone came up a few times. This chain uses TRBV19 with TRBJ2-1; 11 bases are a match to TRBD2. From germline, CDR1 is LNHDA and CDR2 SQIVND (reference sequence). CDR3 length equals 19 residues. V shed 6 bases and J 3 bases; nucleotides not matched to a gene: 16. The CDR3 is CASRRGAQVLAGGYNEQFF. The DNA of the CDR3 is TGTGCCAGTAGGAGGGGTGCCCAGGTTCTAGCGGGGGGCTACAATGAGCAGTTCTTC.

The chain joins TRBV5-3 to TRBJ2-7, with D perhaps TRBD2 (6 bases). TRBV5-3 is marked as an open reading frame, function uncertain. CDR3 length equals 14 residues. V lost 0 bases and J lost 5, with 12 bases in between. Here the CDR3 reads CARSLDSGAHEQYF. DNA of the CDR3: TGTGCCAGAAGCTTGGATAGCGGCGCCCACGAGCAGTACTTC.

The chain combines TRBV7-6 with TRBJ2-7, with 10 bases fitting TRBD1. V dropped 6 bases and J dropped 2; count of bases not matched to a gene: 4. Germline V lookup: CDR1 SGHVS, CDR2 FNYEAQ. The CDR3 loop spans 14 amino acids. CDR3 region: CASSSGTGAYEQYF. In DNA, the CDR3 is TGTGCCAGCAGTTCCGGGACAGGGGCCTACGAGCAGTACTTC.

This clone was counted a few times. The J gene is TRBJ2-2, the V gene TRBV5-6; tentatively, D is TRBD1 (6 bases). The CDR3 runs 16 residues. From germline, CDR1 is SGHDT and CDR2 YYEEEE. V shed 4 bases and J shed 1 base, with 14 bases lying between them. CDR3 DNA: TGTGCCAGCAGCGATCTTAAGACAGGGAACACCGGGGAGCTGTTTTTT. This translates into CASSDLKTGNTGELFF.

The chain links TRBV5-1 to TRBJ2-7; tentatively, D is TRBD2 (5 bases). In germline, CDR1 is SGHRS, CDR2 YFSETQ. Trimming pared 4 bases from V and 2 bases from J, leaving 13 bases between. This CDR3 is 14 amino acids long. CDR3 protein: CASSLRTGTYEQYF. The CDR3 DNA follows: TGCGCCAGCAGCCTCCGGACGGGGACCTACGAGCAGTACTTC.

This clone was recorded a few times. CDR3 DNA sequence: TGTGCCAGCAGCGTAGAGGGACAGGGTAACACTGAAGCTTTCTTT. Translation: CASSVEGQGNTEAFF. This chain joins TRBV9 and TRBJ1-1; 9 bases line up with TRBD1. Germline CDR1 reads SGDLS; CDR2 reads YYNGEE. V gave up 0 bases and J gave up 2 bases; unmatched junction bases: 2. This CDR3 contains 15 residues.

As regards this clone: Other DNA sequences in this sample translate to the same CDR3. The gene calls are TRBV6-4 and TRBJ2-6; 7 bases agree with TRBD1. The CDR3 is 15 amino acids. After removal of 3 bases from V and 4 bases from J, the junction contained 3 bases not matched to a gene. Germline values: CDR1 MRHNA, CDR2 SNTAGT. The CDR3 here is CASSETGIGANVLTF. CDR3 sequence (DNA): TGTGCCAGCAGTGAGACAGGGATAGGGGCCAACGTCCTGACTTTC.

This clone was found a few times. The chain combines TRBV29-1 with TRBJ2-2, with 9 nucleotides matching TRBD1. Trimming removed 5 bases from V and 4 bases from J; junction bases left unmatched: 5. There are 14 residues in the CDR3. CDR1 and CDR2 (germline): SQVTM, ANQGSEA. CDR3 sequence: CSVTGGRGTGELFF. CDR3 bases: TGCAGCGTTACAGGGGGCCGGGGCACCGGGGAGCTGTTTTTT.